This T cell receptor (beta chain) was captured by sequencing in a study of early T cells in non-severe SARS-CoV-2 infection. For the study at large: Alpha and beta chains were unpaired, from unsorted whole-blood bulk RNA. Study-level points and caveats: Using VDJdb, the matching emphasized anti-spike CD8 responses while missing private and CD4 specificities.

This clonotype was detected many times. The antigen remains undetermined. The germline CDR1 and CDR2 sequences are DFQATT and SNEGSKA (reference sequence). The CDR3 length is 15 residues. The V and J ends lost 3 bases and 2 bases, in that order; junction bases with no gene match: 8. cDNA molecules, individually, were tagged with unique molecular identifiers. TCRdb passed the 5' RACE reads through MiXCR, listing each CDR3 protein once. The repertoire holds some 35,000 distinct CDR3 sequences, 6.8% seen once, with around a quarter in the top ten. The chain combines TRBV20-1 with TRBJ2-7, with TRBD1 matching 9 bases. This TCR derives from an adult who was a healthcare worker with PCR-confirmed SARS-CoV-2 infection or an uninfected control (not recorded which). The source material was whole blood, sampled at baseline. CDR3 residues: CSARVEQGAPYEQYF. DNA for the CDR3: TGCAGTGCTAGGGTCGAACAGGGGGCCCCCTACGAGCAGTACTTC.